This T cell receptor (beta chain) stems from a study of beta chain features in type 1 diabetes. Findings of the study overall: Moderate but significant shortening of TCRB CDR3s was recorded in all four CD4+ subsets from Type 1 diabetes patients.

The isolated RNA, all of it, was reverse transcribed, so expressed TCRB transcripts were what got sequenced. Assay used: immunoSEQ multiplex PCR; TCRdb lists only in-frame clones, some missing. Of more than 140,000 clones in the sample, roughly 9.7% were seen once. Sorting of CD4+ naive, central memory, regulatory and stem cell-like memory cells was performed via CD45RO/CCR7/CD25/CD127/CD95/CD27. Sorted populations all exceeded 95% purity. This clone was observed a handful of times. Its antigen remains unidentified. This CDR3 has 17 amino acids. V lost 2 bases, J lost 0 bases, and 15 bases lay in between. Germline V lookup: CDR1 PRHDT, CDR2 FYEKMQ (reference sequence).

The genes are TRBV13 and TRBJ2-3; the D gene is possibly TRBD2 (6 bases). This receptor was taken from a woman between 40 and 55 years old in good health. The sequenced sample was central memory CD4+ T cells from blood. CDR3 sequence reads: CASSLIGAGPSTDTQYF. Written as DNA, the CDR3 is TGTGCCAGCAGCTTAATTGGGGCGGGGCCCAGCACAGATACGCAGTATTTT. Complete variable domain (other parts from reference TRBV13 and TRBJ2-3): AAGVIQSPRHLIKEKRETATLKCYPIPRHDTVYWYQQGPGQDPQFLISFYEKMQSDKGSIPDRFSAQQFSDYHSELNMSSLELGDSALYFCASSLIGAGPSTDTQYFGPGTRLTVL.